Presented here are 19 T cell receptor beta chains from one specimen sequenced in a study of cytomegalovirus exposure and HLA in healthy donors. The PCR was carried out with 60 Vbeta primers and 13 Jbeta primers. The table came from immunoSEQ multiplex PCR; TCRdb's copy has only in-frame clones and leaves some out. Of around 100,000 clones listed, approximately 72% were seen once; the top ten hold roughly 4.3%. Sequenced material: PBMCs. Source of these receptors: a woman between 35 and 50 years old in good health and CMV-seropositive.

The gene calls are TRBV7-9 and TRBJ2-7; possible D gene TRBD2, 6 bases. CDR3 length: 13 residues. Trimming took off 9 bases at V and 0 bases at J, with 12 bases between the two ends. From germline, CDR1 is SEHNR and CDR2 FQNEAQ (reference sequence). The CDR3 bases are TGTGCCAGTCGGGGGTGGGGCTCCTACGAGCAGTACTTC. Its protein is CASRGWGSYEQYF.

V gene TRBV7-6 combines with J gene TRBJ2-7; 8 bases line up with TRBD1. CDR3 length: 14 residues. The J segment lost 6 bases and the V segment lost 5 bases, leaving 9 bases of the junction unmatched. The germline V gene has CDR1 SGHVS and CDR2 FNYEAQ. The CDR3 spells CASSQDRGVSEQYF. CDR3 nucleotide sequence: TGTGCCAGCAGCCAAGACAGGGGAGTAAGCGAGCAGTACTTC.

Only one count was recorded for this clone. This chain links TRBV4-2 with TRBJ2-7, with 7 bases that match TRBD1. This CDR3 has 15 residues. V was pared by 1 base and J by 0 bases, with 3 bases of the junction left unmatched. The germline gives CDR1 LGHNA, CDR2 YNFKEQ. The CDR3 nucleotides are TGTGCCAGCAGCCAAGCCGGGACAGACTCCTACGAGCAGTACTTC. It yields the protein CASSQAGTDSYEQYF.

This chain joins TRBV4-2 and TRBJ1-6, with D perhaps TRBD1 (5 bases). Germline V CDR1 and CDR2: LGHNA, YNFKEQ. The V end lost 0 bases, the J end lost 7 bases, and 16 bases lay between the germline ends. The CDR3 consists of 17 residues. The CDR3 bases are TGTGCCAGCAGCCAAGAGCGGGGACGGACCGTCAATTCACCCCTCCACTTT. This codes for CASSQERGRTVNSPLHF.

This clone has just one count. CDR3 bases: TGTGCCAGCAGCTCTCGGCGGTCGGGAGCGGGCACAGATACGCAGTATTTT. Its protein is CASSSRRSGAGTDTQYF. V gene TRBV7-9 combines with J gene TRBJ2-3; D is possibly TRBD2 (6 bases). The CDR3 covers 17 residues. CDR1 and CDR2 from the germline V gene are SEHNR and FQNEAQ (reference sequence). Trimming took 4 bases from V and 1 from J, leaving 18 bases between them.

Here the CDR3 DNA reads TGTGCCAGCAGCCCCCCGGGGACTAGCGGGAGAAACCCCGAGCAGTACTTC. This codes for CASSPPGTSGRNPEQYF. V is TRBV9 and J is TRBJ2-7, with TRBD2 identical over 14 bases. Trimming at V came to 4 bases and at J to 6 bases, leaving 12 bases not matched to a gene. Germline V CDR1 and CDR2: SGDLS, YYNGEE. The CDR3 is made up of 17 amino acids. Together with reference TRBV9 and TRBJ2-7, the CDR3 gives the full variable domain: DSGVTQTPKHLITATGQRVTLRCSPRSGDLSVYWYQQSLDQGLQFLIQYYNGEERAKGNILERFSAQQFPDLHSELNLSSLELGDSALYFCASSPPGTSGRNPEQYFGPGTRLTVT.

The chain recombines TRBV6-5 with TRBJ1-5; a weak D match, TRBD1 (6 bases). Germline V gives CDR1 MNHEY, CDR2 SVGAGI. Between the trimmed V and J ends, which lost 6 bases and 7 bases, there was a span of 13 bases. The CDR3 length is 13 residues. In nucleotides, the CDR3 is TGTGCCAGCAGATGGACAGTTGGGCAGCCCCAGCATTTT. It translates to CASRWTVGQPQHF.

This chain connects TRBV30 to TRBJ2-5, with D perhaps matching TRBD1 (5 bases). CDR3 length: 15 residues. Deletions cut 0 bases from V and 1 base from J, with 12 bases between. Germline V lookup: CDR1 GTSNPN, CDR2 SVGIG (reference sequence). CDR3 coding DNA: TGTGCCTGGAGTGTAGTCAAGGGGTTCCAAGAGACCCAGTACTTC. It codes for CAWSVVKGFQETQYF.

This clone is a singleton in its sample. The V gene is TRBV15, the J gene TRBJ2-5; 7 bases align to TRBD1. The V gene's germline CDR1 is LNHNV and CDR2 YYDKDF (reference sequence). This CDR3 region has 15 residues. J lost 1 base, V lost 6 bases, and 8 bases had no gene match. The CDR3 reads CATRSQGSVQETQYF. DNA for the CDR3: TGTGCCACCAGATCACAGGGGAGCGTCCAAGAGACCCAGTACTTC.

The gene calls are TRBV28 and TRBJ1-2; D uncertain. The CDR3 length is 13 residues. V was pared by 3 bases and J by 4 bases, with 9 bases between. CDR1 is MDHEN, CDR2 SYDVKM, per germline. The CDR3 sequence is CASSLGGTYGYTF. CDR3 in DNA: TGTGCCAGCAGTTTGGGAGGCACCTATGGCTACACCTTC.

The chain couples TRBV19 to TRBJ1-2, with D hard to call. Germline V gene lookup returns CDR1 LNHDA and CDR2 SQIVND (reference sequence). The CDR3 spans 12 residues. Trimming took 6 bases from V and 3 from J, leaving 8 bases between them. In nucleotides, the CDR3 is TGTGCCAGTAGCGAGGTTGACTATGGCTACACCTTC. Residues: CASSEVDYGYTF.

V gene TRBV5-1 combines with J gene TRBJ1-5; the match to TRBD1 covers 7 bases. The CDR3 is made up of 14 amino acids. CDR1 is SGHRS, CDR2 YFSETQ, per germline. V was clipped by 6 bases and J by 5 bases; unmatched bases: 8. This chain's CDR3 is CASNPGQRYQPQHF. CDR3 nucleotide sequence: TGCGCCAGCAACCCGGGACAGAGGTATCAGCCCCAGCATTTT.

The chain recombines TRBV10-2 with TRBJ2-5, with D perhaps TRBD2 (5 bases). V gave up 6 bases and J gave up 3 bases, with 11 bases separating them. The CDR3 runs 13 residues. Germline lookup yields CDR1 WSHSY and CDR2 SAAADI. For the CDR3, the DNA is TGCGCCAGCAGCCGCCGGGAAGAAGAGACCCAGTACTTC. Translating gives CASSRREEETQYF.

CDR3 in amino acids: CASSLRGGPSYEQYF. In DNA, the CDR3 is TGTGCCAGCAGCTTACGCGGGGGTCCGTCCTACGAGCAGTACTTC. V usage is TRBV7-9 and J usage is TRBJ2-7, with 7 bases fitting TRBD2. Looked up from germline, CDR1 is SEHNR and CDR2 is FQNEAQ (reference sequence). The CDR3 is 15 amino acids. The V gene end was trimmed by 2 bases and the J gene end by 1 base; junction bases not matched to a gene: 5. Full variable domain (missing parts from reference TRBV7-9 and TRBJ2-7): DTGVSQNPRHKITKRGQNVTFRCDPISEHNRLYWYRQTLGQGPEFLTYFQNEAQLEKSRLLSDRFSAERPKGSFSTLEIQRTEQGDSAMYLCASSLRGGPSYEQYFGPGTRLTVT.

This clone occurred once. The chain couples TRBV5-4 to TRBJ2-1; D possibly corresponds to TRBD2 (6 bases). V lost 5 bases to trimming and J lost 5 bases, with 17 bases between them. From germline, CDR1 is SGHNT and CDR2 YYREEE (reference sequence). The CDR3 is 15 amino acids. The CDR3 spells CASRGSGGSDNEQFF. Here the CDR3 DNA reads TGTGCCAGCAGAGGTAGCGGCGGATCGGACAATGAGCAGTTCTTC.

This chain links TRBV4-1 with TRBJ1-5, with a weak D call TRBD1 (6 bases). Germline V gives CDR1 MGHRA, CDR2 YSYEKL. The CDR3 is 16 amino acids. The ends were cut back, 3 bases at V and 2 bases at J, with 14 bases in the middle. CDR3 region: CASSQPGKGGNQPQHF. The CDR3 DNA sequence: TGCGCCAGCAGCCAGCCGGGCAAGGGGGGCAATCAGCCCCAGCATTTT.

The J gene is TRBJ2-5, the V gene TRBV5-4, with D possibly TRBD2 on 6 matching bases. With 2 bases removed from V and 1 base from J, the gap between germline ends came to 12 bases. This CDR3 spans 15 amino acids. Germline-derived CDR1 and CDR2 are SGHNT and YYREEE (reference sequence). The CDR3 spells CASSFKVGGQETQYF. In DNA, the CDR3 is TGTGCCAGCAGCTTCAAGGTGGGAGGCCAAGAGACCCAGTACTTC.

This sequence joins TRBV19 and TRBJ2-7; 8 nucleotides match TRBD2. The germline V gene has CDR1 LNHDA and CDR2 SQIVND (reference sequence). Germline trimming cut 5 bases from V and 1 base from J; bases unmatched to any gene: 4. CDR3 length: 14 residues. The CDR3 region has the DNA TGTGCCAGTAGTCCCCGGGAGGGGTCCTACGAGCAGTACTTC. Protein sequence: CASSPREGSYEQYF.

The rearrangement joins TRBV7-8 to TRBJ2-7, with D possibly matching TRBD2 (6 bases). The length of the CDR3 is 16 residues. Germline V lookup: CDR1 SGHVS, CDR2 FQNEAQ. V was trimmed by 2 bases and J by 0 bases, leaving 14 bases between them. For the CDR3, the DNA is TGTGCCAGCAGCTTAAGAAGGGACTTCCTCTCCTACGAGCAGTACTTC. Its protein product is CASSLRRDFLSYEQYF.